The sequence of this T cell receptor (beta chain) was determined in a study of blood T cell repertoires in COVID-19. This CDR3 comprises 12 residues. Germline loops: CDR1 SGHAT, CDR2 FQNNGV. The V gene lost 4 bases and the J gene lost 7 bases, with 10 bases spanning the gap. This table comes from immunoSEQ multiplex PCR, and its TCRdb copy is limited to in-frame clones, with some not included. The table lists about 200,000 clones, about 88% of them singletons, with 9.5% to 13% in the top ten. This sequence was found in a woman aged 45 to 65 with COVID-19, enrolled during active disease. This chain links TRBV11-2 with TRBJ1-2; D remains unclear. The specimen sequenced was peripheral blood. The CDR3 sequence: CASSSYIGGYTF. The CDR3 coding sequence is TGTGCCAGCAGCTCATATATCGGTGGCTACACCTTC.